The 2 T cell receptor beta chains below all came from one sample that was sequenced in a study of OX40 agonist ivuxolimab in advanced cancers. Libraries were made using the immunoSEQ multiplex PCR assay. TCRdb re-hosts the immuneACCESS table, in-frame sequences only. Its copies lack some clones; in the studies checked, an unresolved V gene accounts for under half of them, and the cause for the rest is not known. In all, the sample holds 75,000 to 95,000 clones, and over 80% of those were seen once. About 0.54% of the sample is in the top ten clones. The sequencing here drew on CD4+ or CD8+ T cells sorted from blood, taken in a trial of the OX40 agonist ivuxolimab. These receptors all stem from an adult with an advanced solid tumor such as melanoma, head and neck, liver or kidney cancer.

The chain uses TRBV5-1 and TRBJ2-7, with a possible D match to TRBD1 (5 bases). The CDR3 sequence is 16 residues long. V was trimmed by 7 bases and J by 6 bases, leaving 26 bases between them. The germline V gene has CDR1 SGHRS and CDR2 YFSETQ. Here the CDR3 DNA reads TGCGCCAGCCGAGGAGTAGGGCAGGGATCATCGGGCGAGCAGTACTTC. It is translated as CASRGVGQGSSGEQYF.

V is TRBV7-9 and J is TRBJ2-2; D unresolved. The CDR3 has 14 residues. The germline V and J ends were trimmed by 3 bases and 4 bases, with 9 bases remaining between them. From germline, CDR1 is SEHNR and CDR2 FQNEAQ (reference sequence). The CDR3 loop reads CASSFDLLTGELFF. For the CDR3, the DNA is TGTGCCAGCAGCTTCGACCTTCTCACCGGGGAGCTGTTTTTT. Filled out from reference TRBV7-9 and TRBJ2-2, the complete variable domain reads DTGVSQNPRHKITKRGQNVTFRCDPISEHNRLYWYRQTLGQGPEFLTYFQNEAQLEKSRLLSDRFSAERPKGSFSTLEIQRTEQGDSAMYLCASSFDLLTGELFFGEGSRLTVL.